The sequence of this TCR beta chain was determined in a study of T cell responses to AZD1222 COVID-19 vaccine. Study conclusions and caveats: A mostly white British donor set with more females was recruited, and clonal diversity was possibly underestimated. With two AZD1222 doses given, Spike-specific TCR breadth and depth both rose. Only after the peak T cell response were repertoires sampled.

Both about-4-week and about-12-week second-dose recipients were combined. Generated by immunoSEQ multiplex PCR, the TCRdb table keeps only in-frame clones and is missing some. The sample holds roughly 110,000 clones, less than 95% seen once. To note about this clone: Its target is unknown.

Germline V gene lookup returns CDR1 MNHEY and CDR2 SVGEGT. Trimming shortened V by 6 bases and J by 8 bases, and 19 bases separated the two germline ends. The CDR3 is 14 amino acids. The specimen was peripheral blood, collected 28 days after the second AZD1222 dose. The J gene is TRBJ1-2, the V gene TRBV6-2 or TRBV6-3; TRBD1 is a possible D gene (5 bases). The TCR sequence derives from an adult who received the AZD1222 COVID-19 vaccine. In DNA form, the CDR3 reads TGTGCCAGCAGCTTCGGCCGAGAAGCAGGGGGCTACACCTTC. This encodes CASSFGREAGGYTF.